One and the same sample provided the 25 T cell receptor beta chains below, sequenced in a study of beta chain features in type 1 diabetes. Regarding the study as a whole: People with Type 1 diabetes carried modestly yet significantly shorter TCRB CDR3s in all four CD4+ subsets.

Expressed TCRB transcripts were sequenced because the entire RNA isolate underwent reverse transcription. Sequenced by immunoSEQ multiplex PCR; TCRdb stores in-frame clones only, minus some. This sample has some 250,000 clones; roughly 14% occur once, and the top ten carry roughly 0.019%. No antigens are known for them. Sequencing was carried out using naive CD4+ T cells from blood. The source of these receptors is a man aged 25-40 years with type 1 diabetes.

Only a few counts were recorded for this clone. The rearrangement joins TRBV5-1 to TRBJ2-1, with TRBD2 as a possible D gene (6 bases). CDR1 is SGHRS and CDR2 is YFSETQ in the germline V gene. V lost 0 bases and J lost 0, with 13 bases in between. This CDR3 has 17 residues. The CDR3 DNA sequence: TGCGCCAGCAGCTTGGTTAGCGGCGGATCCTCCTACAATGAGCAGTTCTTC. Translated: CASSLVSGGSSYNEQFF.

The chain links TRBV5-6 to TRBJ1-2; unclear D gene. CDR3 length: 11 residues. CDR1 is SGHDT, CDR2 YYEEEE, per germline. V lost 4 bases and J 7 bases, leaving 8 bases between the germline ends. CDR3 protein: CASSQRGGYTF. In DNA, the CDR3 is TGTGCCAGCAGCCAGCGGGGTGGCTACACCTTC.

The chain uses TRBV6-1 and TRBJ2-5; perhaps TRBD1 as D (5 bases). Trimming cost V 11 bases and J 8 bases, with 21 bases left between them. The germline CDR1 and CDR2 sequences are MNHNS and SASEGT. The CDR3 totals 13 residues. The CDR3 reads CAGIDSKRATQYF. CDR3 DNA: TGTGCCGGCATCGACAGCAAACGGGCTACCCAGTACTTC.

This clone came up a few times. This chain connects TRBV4-1 to TRBJ2-3; D not certain. Trimming cost V 2 bases and J 0 bases, with 9 bases left between them. The CDR3 sequence is 15 residues long. Germline CDR1 and CDR2: MGHRA and YSYEKL. The CDR3 is CASSQQPRSTDTQYF. The CDR3 coding sequence is TGCGCCAGCAGCCAACAACCCAGAAGCACAGATACGCAGTATTTT.

This clone was detected a few times. This sequence joins TRBV5-4 and TRBJ2-2; D remains ambiguous. V was shortened by 3 bases and J by 6 bases, with 15 bases between the two germline ends. The CDR3 is 15 residues long. Germline lookup yields CDR1 SGHNT and CDR2 YYREEE (reference sequence). In nucleotides, the CDR3 is TGTGCCAGCAGCTCCTATTCTTCTTTTGCCGGGGAGCTGTTTTTT. Translated: CASSSYSSFAGELFF.

The CDR3 here is CASSFGLGTDTQYF. CDR3 nucleotides: TGCGCCAGCAGCTTCGGACTAGGCACAGATACGCAGTATTTT. This sequence joins TRBV5-1 and TRBJ2-3; TRBD2 matches at 7 bases. The CDR3 length is 14 residues. J was trimmed by 1 base and V by 2 bases; bases with no gene match: 1. From germline, CDR1 is SGHRS and CDR2 YFSETQ. Based on the CDR3 plus reference TRBV5-1 and TRBJ2-3, the full variable domain is KAGVTQTPRYLIKTRGQQVTLSCSPISGHRSVSWYQQTPGQGLQFLFEYFSETQRNKGNFPGRFSGRQFSNSRSEMNVSTLELGDSALYLCASSFGLGTDTQYFGPGTRLTVL.

Only a few counts were recorded for this clone. The chain recombines TRBV6-1 with TRBJ2-5; 10 bases agree with TRBD1. This CDR3 has 14 amino acids. Germline V lookup: CDR1 MNHNS, CDR2 SASEGT. The V segment lost 6 bases and the J segment 4 bases; nucleotides outside the gene matches: 5. The chain's CDR3 is CASRETGGGETQYF. In DNA form, the CDR3 reads TGTGCCAGCAGAGAGACAGGGGGCGGAGAGACCCAGTACTTC.

V gene TRBV7-8 combines with J gene TRBJ1-2; 9 bases align to TRBD1. Trimming took 5 bases from V and 2 from J; bases not matched to a gene: 9. Germline CDR1 SGHVS, CDR2 FQNEAQ. The CDR3 length is 16 residues. The CDR3 bases are TGTGCCAGCAGCAATATAGGACAGGGGACCAACTATGGCTACACCTTC. It translates to CASSNIGQGTNYGYTF. Drawing the rest from reference TRBV7-8 and TRBJ1-2, the complete variable domain is GAGVSQSPRYKVAKRGQDVALRCDPISGHVSLFWYQQALGQGPEFLTYFQNEAQLDKSGLPSDRFFAERPEGSVSTLKIQRTQQEDSAVYLCASSNIGQGTNYGYTFGSGTRLTVV.

The rearrangement links TRBV27 to TRBJ2-4; D may be TRBD1 (5 bases). Between the trimmed V and J ends, which lost 2 bases and 8 bases, there was a span of 10 bases. The CDR3 runs to 13 residues. Germline CDR1 is MNHEY and CDR2 is SMNVEV (reference sequence). CDR3 protein: CASSLRGRDIQYF. CDR3 sequence (DNA): TGTGCCAGCAGTTTAAGGGGTCGCGACATTCAGTACTTC.

This clone was counted a single time. The rearrangement uses TRBV28 and TRBJ1-6; 9 nucleotides match TRBD1. CDR1 is MDHEN and CDR2 is SYDVKM in the germline V gene. Losses at the gene ends were 4 bases for V and 10 bases for J; bases not matched to a gene: 11. The CDR3 has 16 amino acids. The CDR3 bases are TGTGCCAGCAGTTACCACCGGGACAGGGTAGGATCACCCCTCCACTTT. This translates into CASSYHRDRVGSPLHF.

This clone was seen only a few times. The chain joins TRBV30 to TRBJ1-4; TRBD1 agrees at 8 bases. Germline V lookup: CDR1 GTSNPN, CDR2 SVGIG (reference sequence). This CDR3 is 14 amino acids long. Unmatched junction bases numbered 7, after V lost 5 bases and J lost 5 bases. The CDR3 reads CAWEKTGVNEKLFF. The CDR3 nucleotides are TGTGCCTGGGAGAAGACAGGGGTAAATGAAAAACTGTTTTTT.

This clone showed up just a few times. The chain recombines TRBV13 with TRBJ1-1; TRBD1 agrees at 8 bases. V was pared by 0 bases and J by 1 base, with 7 bases of the junction left unmatched. CDR1 PRHDT and CDR2 FYEKMQ come from the germline V gene (reference sequence). The CDR3 runs 17 residues. CDR3 protein: CASSLGLKGQGNTEAFF. Written as DNA, the CDR3 is TGTGCCAGCAGCTTAGGCCTTAAAGGACAGGGGAACACTGAAGCTTTCTTT.

The CDR3 protein is CAWGLKGLAEAFF. The CDR3 DNA sequence: TGTGCCTGGGGACTCAAGGGATTGGCTGAAGCTTTCTTT. This chain uses TRBV30 with TRBJ1-1; D ambiguous. Germline loops: CDR1 GTSNPN, CDR2 SVGIG (reference sequence). The CDR3 length is 13 residues. Trimming cost V 5 bases and J 6 bases, with 16 bases left between them.

This chain joins TRBV7-6 and TRBJ2-3; 7 positions agree with TRBD2. CDR3 size: 16 residues. CDR1 is SGHVS and CDR2 is FNYEAQ in the germline V gene. Losses at the gene ends were 5 bases for V and 5 bases for J; bases not matched to a gene: 13. The CDR3 region is CASSPLASGRRDTQYF. Here the CDR3 DNA reads TGTGCCAGCAGCCCCCTGGCTAGCGGTCGTAGAGATACGCAGTATTTT. The full variable domain, with the rest looked up from reference TRBV7-6 and TRBJ2-3, is GAGVSQSPRYKVTKRGQDVALRCDPISGHVSLYWYRQALGQGPEFLTYFNYEAQQDKSGLPNDRFSAERPEGSISTLTIQRTEQRDSAMYRCASSPLASGRRDTQYFGPGTRLTVL.

This clone appeared a few times. This sequence joins TRBV4-1 and TRBJ1-1, with TRBD1 matching 7 bases. Unmatched junction bases numbered 12, after V lost 4 bases and J lost 4 bases. The germline V gene encodes CDR1 MGHRA and CDR2 YSYEKL. The CDR3 length is 16 residues. The CDR3 coding sequence is TGCGCCAGCAGCCCCCGACAGGGTGGGTTGGGCACTGAAGCTTTCTTT. Its protein product is CASSPRQGGLGTEAFF.

There are a few counts of this clone. V gene TRBV5-6 combines with J gene TRBJ2-7; D gene uncertain. CDR3 length equals 11 residues. Germline V gene sequence: CDR1 SGHDT, CDR2 YYEEEE. Trimming cost V 1 base and J 6 bases, with 5 bases left between them. CDR3 nucleotides: TGTGCCAGCAGCTTGTTCGGCGAGCAGTACTTC. Translating gives CASSLFGEQYF.

This clone was counted only a few times. J is TRBJ1-5 and V is TRBV7-9; perhaps TRBD1 as D (6 bases). This CDR3 is built from 12 residues. Trimming stripped 5 bases from V and 6 bases from J, with 8 bases between. Looked up from germline, CDR1 is SEHNR and CDR2 is FQNEAQ (reference sequence). The CDR3 loop reads CASSTGTQPQHF. As DNA, the CDR3 is TGTGCCAGCAGCACAGGGACTCAGCCCCAGCATTTT. Looking up the rest from reference TRBV7-9 and TRBJ1-5 gives the full variable domain: DTGVSQNPRHKITKRGQNVTFRCDPISEHNRLYWYRQTLGQGPEFLTYFQNEAQLEKSRLLSDRFSAERPKGSFSTLEIQRTEQGDSAMYLCASSTGTQPQHFGDGTRLSIL.

The gene calls are TRBV18 and TRBJ1-1, with D possibly matching TRBD1 (5 bases). Germline values: CDR1 KGHSH, CDR2 LQKENI. V lost 3 bases to trimming and J lost 2 bases, with 13 bases between them. The CDR3 consists of 15 residues. Here the CDR3 DNA reads TGTGCCAGCTCACCCGAGCAGGGCGTAAACACTGAAGCTTTCTTT. Protein sequence: CASSPEQGVNTEAFF.

This clone showed up just a few times. Other DNA sequences from this sample encode an identical CDR3 as well. This chain connects TRBV19 to TRBJ2-7, with TRBD1 matching 8 bases. Germline CDR1 is LNHDA and CDR2 is SQIVND (reference sequence). This CDR3 contains 14 residues. The V and J ends lost 4 bases and 2 bases, in that order; junction bases with no gene match: 4. The CDR3: CASSSGQGTYEQYF. CDR3 DNA: TGTGCCAGTAGTAGCGGACAGGGCACCTACGAGCAGTACTTC. The whole variable domain, filled in from reference TRBV19 and TRBJ2-7, reads DGGITQSPKYLFRKEGQNVTLSCEQNLNHDAMYWYRQDPGQGLRLIYYSQIVNDFQKGDIAEGYSVSREKKESFPLTVTSAQKNPTAFYLCASSSGQGTYEQYFGPGTRLTVT.

This clone has more than one count but fewer than ten. The chain recombines TRBV5-1 with TRBJ2-5, with D perhaps matching TRBD1 (6 bases). The V gene lost 0 bases and the J gene lost 0 bases, with 9 bases spanning the gap. CDR3 length equals 15 residues. The germline CDR1 and CDR2 sequences are SGHRS and YFSETQ. CDR3 protein: CASSLVGANQETQYF. The CDR3 DNA reads TGCGCCAGCAGCTTGGTGGGGGCGAACCAAGAGACCCAGTACTTC. The complete variable domain, with remaining parts taken from reference TRBV5-1 and TRBJ2-5, reads KAGVTQTPRYLIKTRGQQVTLSCSPISGHRSVSWYQQTPGQGLQFLFEYFSETQRNKGNFPGRFSGRQFSNSRSEMNVSTLELGDSALYLCASSLVGANQETQYFGPGTRLLVL.

The chain has TRBV5-1 and TRBJ1-2; 9 nucleotides match TRBD1. The CDR3 loop spans 13 amino acids. Per the germline V gene, CDR1 is SGHRS and CDR2 is YFSETQ. Trimming took 2 bases from V and 8 from J; bases not matched to a gene: 4. CDR3: CASSFGTGNGYTF. The CDR3 coding sequence is TGCGCCAGCAGCTTCGGGACAGGGAACGGCTACACCTTC.

This chain uses TRBV5-1 with TRBJ2-7; perhaps TRBD2 as D (5 bases). CDR1 and CDR2 from the germline V gene are SGHRS and YFSETQ. The CDR3 length is 16 residues. Trimming cost V 1 base and J 5 bases, with 19 bases left between them. The CDR3, as DNA: TGCGCCAGCAGCTTGACCGGCATGTCAGTCGGGGACGAGCAGTACTTC. The encoded protein is CASSLTGMSVGDEQYF. Using reference TRBV5-1 and TRBJ2-7 for the parts outside the CDR3, the full variable domain is KAGVTQTPRYLIKTRGQQVTLSCSPISGHRSVSWYQQTPGQGLQFLFEYFSETQRNKGNFPGRFSGRQFSNSRSEMNVSTLELGDSALYLCASSLTGMSVGDEQYFGPGTRLTVT.

The rearrangement uses TRBV25-1 and TRBJ1-1, with 7 bases lining up with TRBD1. The CDR3 totals 15 residues. CDR1 MGHDK and CDR2 SYGVNS come from the germline V gene. V lost 2 bases, J lost 6 bases, and 9 bases stayed unmatched. The CDR3 protein is CASSEEVTGKPEAFF. In DNA, the CDR3 is TGTGCCAGCAGTGAAGAAGTGACAGGGAAGCCTGAAGCTTTCTTT.

This clone was counted only a few times. This chain joins TRBV5-5 and TRBJ1-5; TRBD1 is a possible D gene (6 bases). The CDR3 consists of 15 residues. Germline V gene data show CDR1 as SGHKS and CDR2 as YYEKEE (reference sequence). V gave up 3 bases and J gave up 9 bases, with 19 bases separating them. The CDR3 loop is CASSSGGAPEGPQHF. CDR3 bases: TGTGCCAGCAGCTCCGGGGGGGCGCCTGAAGGGCCCCAGCATTTT.

This sequence joins TRBV4-1 and TRBJ2-1; 16 bases match TRBD2. V gave up 3 bases and J gave up 11 bases; unmatched junction bases: 7. Per germline, CDR1 MGHRA and CDR2 YSYEKL. The CDR3 covers 16 residues. The CDR3 DNA is TGCGCCAGCAGCCAGACGGGGACTAGCGGGAGGGCGAAGCAGTTCTTC. Protein: CASSQTGTSGRAKQFF.